The entry that follows covers one T cell receptor (beta chain) sequence. What it binds is not known. Germline CDR1 KGHSH, CDR2 LQKENI. This CDR3 spans 15 amino acids. The V gene lost 3 bases and the J gene lost 0 bases, with 9 bases spanning the gap. This record comes from a study of OX40 agonist ivuxolimab in advanced cancers. On the study more broadly: An anti-OX40 (CD134) antibody with agonistic activity, ivuxolimab, was administered to patients. Study-level results: Within 6 weeks, CD4+ and CD8+ blood T cells expanded clonally at 0.1 to 3.0 mg/kg. Partial responders treated at 0.1-3.0 mg/kg exhibited clonal expansion among the lowest measured.

This table comes from immunoSEQ multiplex PCR, and its TCRdb copy is limited to in-frame clones, with some not included. The profile shows more than 45,000 clones, roughly 90% of them singletons. This chain joins TRBV18 and TRBJ2-1, with D perhaps being TRBD1 or TRBD2 (6 bases each). The sequencing used CD4+ or CD8+ T cells sorted from blood, collected in a trial of the OX40 agonist ivuxolimab. This receptor was taken from an adult with an advanced solid tumor such as melanoma, head and neck, liver or kidney cancer. The CDR3 loop reads CASSPRGLSYNEQFF. In DNA form, the CDR3 reads TGTGCCAGCTCACCTCGGGGGCTCTCCTACAATGAGCAGTTCTTC.